This T cell receptor (beta chain) is from a study of blood T cell repertoires in COVID-19. In the source study's methods: Amplification of reference gene primers provided the estimated nucleated cell counts. Produced via immunoSEQ multiplex PCR; TCRdb's table is partial and in-frame only. The V and J calls and clone size were taken over from that table, and D and trimming were inferred from the DNA. The top ten clones hold 0.65% to 0.9% of a sample with 500,000 or so clones, 87% of them seen once. This CDR3 has 12 residues. The germline V gene has CDR1 SQVTM and CDR2 ANQGSEA. Trimming cost V 6 bases and J 2 bases, with 10 bases left between them.

The clonotype was recovered from a young woman who had recovered from COVID-19. Material: PBMCs or T cells enriched from blood (not recorded which). The chain joins TRBV29-1 to TRBJ1-2; D not certain. Written as DNA, the CDR3 is TGCAGCGTCTATGAACTCAACTATGGCTACACCTTC. Its translation is CSVYELNYGYTF. Full variable domain (missing parts from reference TRBV29-1 and TRBJ1-2): SAVISQKPSRDICQRGTSLTIQCQVDSQVTMMFWYRQQPGQSLTLIATANQGSEATYESGFVIDKFPISRPNLTFSTLTVSNMSPEDSSIYLCSVYELNYGYTFGSGTRLTVV.